Below, 30 T cell receptor beta chains from the same sample are listed, as sequenced in a study of T cell responses to AZD1222 COVID-19 vaccine. Profiled with immunoSEQ multiplex PCR; TCRdb holds only in-frame clones, not every one. The table records 150,000 or so clones, approximately 94% of them present only once. The sample was peripheral blood, taken 28 days after the second AZD1222 dose. The origin of the receptors is an adult who received the AZD1222 COVID-19 vaccine.

The chain uses TRBV9 and TRBJ1-1, with unresolved D. The CDR3 loop spans 14 amino acids. V gave up 4 bases and J gave up 4 bases, with 14 bases separating them. The germline CDR1 and CDR2 sequences are SGDLS and YYNGEE. DNA of the CDR3: TGTGCCAGCAGCCCCCACTCGGCAGTCACTGAAGCTTTCTTT. It specifies CASSPHSAVTEAFF.

V and J are TRBV27 and TRBJ1-1; 7 bases align to TRBD1. Germline CDR1 MNHEY, CDR2 SMNVEV (reference sequence). The CDR3 length is 14 residues. The V segment lost 6 bases and the J segment 11 bases; nucleotides outside the gene matches: 15. The CDR3, as DNA: TGTGCCAGCAGGCGAACCAACAGGGGCGCCATGGCTTTCTTT. This codes for CASRRTNRGAMAFF.

The chain is built from TRBV11-2 and TRBJ2-2, with D possibly TRBD2 on 6 matching bases. V was clipped by 1 base and J by 4 bases, with 16 bases between them. The CDR3 is 17 residues long. The germline V gene has CDR1 SGHAT and CDR2 FQNNGV. CDR3 protein: CASSLGWAGWGTGELFF. The CDR3 DNA is TGTGCCAGCAGCTTAGGATGGGCGGGATGGGGCACCGGGGAGCTGTTTTTT.

The gene calls are TRBV6-2 or TRBV6-3 and TRBJ1-2; 7 nucleotides agree with TRBD1. V lost 4 bases to trimming and J lost 4 bases; unmatched junction nucleotides: 3. CDR3 size: 13 residues. The germline gives CDR1 MNHEY, CDR2 SVGEGT. CDR3 DNA: TGTGCCAGCAGTTTCACAGGGGTCTATGGCTACACCTTC. Translated: CASSFTGVYGYTF.

The gene calls are TRBV30 and TRBJ1-1; the D gene is possibly TRBD1 (6 bases). This CDR3 is built from 13 residues. V was trimmed by 4 bases and J by 5 bases, leaving 14 bases between them. Germline-derived CDR1 and CDR2 are GTSNPN and SVGIG (reference sequence). In DNA, the CDR3 is TGTGCCTGGACCCTAGGGGGACGGACTGAAGCTTTCTTT. Its translation is CAWTLGGRTEAFF.

The rearrangement links TRBV6-2 or TRBV6-3 to TRBJ1-1; D perhaps matches TRBD1 (5 bases). The CDR3 runs to 15 residues. V was shortened by 2 bases and J by 0 bases, with 10 bases between the two germline ends. From germline, CDR1 is MNHEY and CDR2 SVGEGT. DNA for the CDR3: TGTGCCAGCAGTTACAGCGGGGCGTTGAACACTGAAGCTTTCTTT. This gives the protein CASSYSGALNTEAFF.

V is TRBV4-1 and J is TRBJ1-4; 8 positions match TRBD1. This CDR3 contains 15 residues. V lost 4 bases and J lost 6; bases outside the gene matches: 7. Germline V gene data show CDR1 as MGHRA and CDR2 as YSYEKL. CDR3 amino acids: CASSPRTGIDEKLFF. Written as DNA, the CDR3 is TGCGCCAGCAGCCCCAGGACAGGGATAGATGAAAAACTGTTTTTT.

The chain links TRBV12-3 or TRBV12-4 to TRBJ1-3; D ambiguous. V dropped 3 bases and J dropped 6 bases, with 3 bases sitting between them. The CDR3 has 11 residues. In nucleotides, the CDR3 is TGTGCCAGCAGTTTTTTAAACACCATATATTTT. It encodes CASSFLNTIYF.

A single count supports this clone. V gene TRBV5-4 combines with J gene TRBJ2-1; 7 bases line up with TRBD1. The V and J ends lost 3 bases and 4 bases, in that order; junction bases with no gene match: 4. Germline V gene lookup returns CDR1 SGHNT and CDR2 YYREEE (reference sequence). The CDR3 covers 14 residues. CDR3 in DNA: TGTGCCAGCAGCTCGGGACAGAATTACAATGAGCAGTTCTTC. Protein product: CASSSGQNYNEQFF. The full variable domain, completed using reference TRBV5-4 and TRBJ2-1, is ETGVTQSPTHLIKTRGQQVTLRCSSQSGHNTVSWYQQALGQGPQFIFQYYREEENGRGNFPPRFSGLQFPNYSSELNVNALELDDSALYLCASSSGQNYNEQFFGPGTRLTVL.

J is TRBJ2-4 and V is TRBV6-5, with TRBD2 as a possible D gene (5 bases). The germline V gene has CDR1 MNHEY and CDR2 SVGAGI. Trimming cost V 4 bases and J 0 bases, with 10 bases left between them. CDR3 length equals 15 residues. CDR3 nucleotides: TGTGCCAGCAGTTCCTCCGGGGTAGCCAAAAACATTCAGTACTTC. It encodes CASSSSGVAKNIQYF.

This sequence joins TRBV3-1 (or the pseudogene TRBV3-2) and TRBJ1-2, with D uncertain. The germline V gene encodes CDR1 LGHDT and CDR2 YNNKEL (reference sequence). The CDR3 consists of 13 residues. Deletions cut 3 bases from V and 3 bases from J, with 8 bases between. CDR3 region: CASSQMADYGYTF. The CDR3 bases are TGTGCCAGCAGCCAGATGGCTGACTATGGCTACACCTTC.

This chain joins TRBV11-2 and TRBJ2-5, with 8 nucleotides matching TRBD2. Germline lookup yields CDR1 SGHAT and CDR2 FQNNGV. CDR3 length: 16 residues. The ends lost 5 bases at V and 5 bases at J; junction bases unmatched: 13. This CDR3 reads CASSPRAGGSGETQYF. As DNA, the CDR3 is TGTGCCAGCAGCCCCAGGGCGGGAGGTTCTGGGGAGACCCAGTACTTC.

The rearrangement uses TRBV10-3 and TRBJ1-1; 9 bases are shared with TRBD1. The CDR3 sequence is 15 residues long. Per the germline V gene, CDR1 is ENHRY and CDR2 is SYGVKD. V lost 2 bases, J lost 4 bases, and 5 bases stayed unmatched. CDR3 nucleotides: TGTGCCATCAGTGAGGGGGGACAGGGTGCCACTGAAGCTTTCTTT. Translation: CAISEGGQGATEAFF.

The J gene is TRBJ1-2, the V gene TRBV2; maybe TRBD1 (5 bases). This CDR3 region has 12 residues. Germline CDR1 is SNHLY and CDR2 is FYNNEI. The V end lost 6 bases, the J end lost 5 bases, and 10 bases lay between the germline ends. The CDR3, as DNA: TGTGCCAGCAGCTTGGGGGTATATGGCTACACCTTC. Its translation: CASSLGVYGYTF.

The chain uses TRBV6-5 and TRBJ1-4; perhaps TRBD1 as D (6 bases). The CDR3 sequence is 15 residues long. Germline V gene data show CDR1 as MNHEY and CDR2 as SVGAGI. V was clipped by 0 bases and J by 3 bases, with 8 bases between them. CDR3 in amino acids: CASSYSGGPNEKLFF. The CDR3 nucleotides are TGTGCCAGCAGTTACTCGGGGGGCCCTAATGAAAAACTGTTTTTT.

This sequence joins TRBV4-2 and TRBJ1-2, with D maybe TRBD1 (6 bases). V was cut by 3 bases and J by 4 bases, with 21 bases left in between. Germline V gene lookup returns CDR1 LGHNA and CDR2 YNFKEQ. The CDR3 totals 17 residues. CDR3 amino acids: CASSQTLLVGGAYGYTF. The CDR3 nucleotides read TGTGCCAGCAGCCAGACCCTCCTGGTCGGGGGCGCCTATGGCTACACCTTC.

This chain uses TRBV7-2 with TRBJ2-7, with D tentatively TRBD2 (6 bases). V dropped 5 bases and J dropped 4 bases, with 15 bases sitting between them. This CDR3 has 14 residues. Germline values: CDR1 SGHTA, CDR2 FQGNSA. CDR3 region: CASSRDSISYEQYF. CDR3 DNA: TGTGCCAGCAGCAGGGACTCAATATCATACGAGCAGTACTTC.

The chain joins TRBV2 to TRBJ2-7, with D possibly TRBD2 on 5 matching bases. The V gene's germline CDR1 is SNHLY and CDR2 FYNNEI. V lost 6 bases and J lost 0, with 9 bases in between. CDR3 length equals 13 residues. CDR3 DNA sequence: TGTGCCAGCAGAGGAGGCAGCTCCTACGAGCAGTACTTC. Translation: CASRGGSSYEQYF.

The V call is TRBV7-6, the J call TRBJ1-6, with 7 bases that match TRBD1. After removal of 2 bases from V and 9 bases from J, the junction contained 10 bases not matched to a gene. The CDR3 sequence is 16 residues long. Germline-derived CDR1 and CDR2 are SGHVS and FNYEAQ. CDR3 bases: TGTGCCAGCAGCTTAACCTCAAGACAGGGACCTTCACCCCTCCACTTT. It codes for CASSLTSRQGPSPLHF.

The chain is built from TRBV28 and TRBJ2-7; 7 nucleotides match TRBD1. V shed 7 bases, J shed 2 bases, and the junction held 8 bases outside the gene matches. The CDR3 sequence is 14 residues long. The V gene's germline CDR1 is MDHEN and CDR2 SYDVKM. The CDR3 coding sequence is TGTGCCAGCACCCTCGCAGGGGGAGCCTACGAGCAGTACTTC. Protein sequence: CASTLAGGAYEQYF.

V is TRBV30 and J is TRBJ1-4, with D uncertain. The CDR3 has 15 residues. CDR1 and CDR2 from the germline V gene are GTSNPN and SVGIG (reference sequence). Trimming left V 0 bases short and J 8 bases short, with 16 bases between. This chain's CDR3 is CAWSVSLVLGEKLFF. The CDR3 DNA sequence: TGTGCCTGGAGTGTGAGTTTGGTCCTTGGGGAAAAACTGTTTTTT.

The chain has TRBV27 and TRBJ1-2; D unresolved. This CDR3 is 13 amino acids long. The V end lost 6 bases, the J end lost 8 bases, and 16 bases lay between the germline ends. CDR1 and CDR2 from the germline V gene are MNHEY and SMNVEV (reference sequence). The CDR3 reads CASSPNNVQGYTF. The CDR3 DNA follows: TGTGCCAGCAGCCCCAACAACGTCCAAGGCTACACCTTC.

V is TRBV20-1 and J is TRBJ2-7; D is possibly TRBD1 (6 bases). Trimming cost V 3 bases and J 0 bases, with 15 bases left between them. The CDR3 is 15 amino acids. Germline assignment: CDR1 DFQATT and CDR2 SNEGSKA (reference sequence). The CDR3 nucleotides read TGCAGTGCTAGTGCAACAGGGTCGGTCTCCTACGAGCAGTACTTC. It specifies CSASATGSVSYEQYF.

The chain employs TRBV6-5 and TRBJ2-7, with 10 nucleotides matching TRBD2. Trimming removed 6 bases from V and 1 base from J; junction bases left unmatched: 3. Germline V gives CDR1 MNHEY, CDR2 SVGAGI. This CDR3 is built from 14 residues. The CDR3 region is CASRRTSGSYEQYF. CDR3 coding DNA: TGTGCCAGCAGAAGGACTAGCGGATCCTACGAGCAGTACTTC.

J is TRBJ2-1 and V is TRBV29-1; no reliable D call. Looked up from germline, CDR1 is SQVTM and CDR2 is ANQGSEA. This CDR3 contains 11 residues. Trimming cost V 6 bases and J 4 bases, with 7 bases left between them. The CDR3 loop is CSVGWYNEQFF. The CDR3, as DNA: TGCAGCGTCGGCTGGTACAATGAGCAGTTCTTC.

The rearrangement links TRBV3-1 (or the pseudogene TRBV3-2) to TRBJ2-7, with TRBD2 matching over 9 bases. CDR1 LGHDT and CDR2 YNNKEL come from the germline V gene (reference sequence). Trimming at V came to 4 bases and at J to 4 bases, leaving 17 bases not matched to a gene. This CDR3 is built from 18 residues. Here the CDR3 DNA reads TGTGCCAGCAGCCCTGGATCTATAGCGGGAGCCAAATATTACGAGCAGTACTTC. Protein product: CASSPGSIAGAKYYEQYF.

The CDR3 is CASSPKGGTSGTGEQFF. DNA of the CDR3: TGTGCCAGCAGCCCCAAGGGGGGGACTAGCGGGACGGGTGAGCAGTTCTTC. The V gene is TRBV7-6, the J gene TRBJ2-1, with TRBD2 identical over 13 bases. Germline V CDR1 and CDR2: SGHVS, FNYEAQ. J gave up 9 bases and V 5 bases, and 13 bases lay outside the gene matches. This CDR3 is 17 amino acids long.

The V call is TRBV27, the J call TRBJ1-5; 7 bases are a match to TRBD1. Germline-derived CDR1 and CDR2 are MNHEY and SMNVEV (reference sequence). Trimming at V came to 3 bases and at J to 8 bases, leaving 4 bases not matched to a gene. The CDR3 runs 13 residues. CDR3 residues: CASSLGRGEPQHF. CDR3 DNA sequence: TGTGCCAGCAGTTTGGGCAGGGGGGAGCCCCAGCATTTT.

This clone was seen just once. The chain employs TRBV11-3 and TRBJ2-3; D is possibly TRBD1 or TRBD2 (5 bases each). The germline CDR1 and CDR2 sequences are SGHNT and YENEEA. Trimming stripped 5 bases from V and 1 base from J, with 13 bases between. This CDR3 is built from 15 residues. CDR3 in DNA: TGTGCCAGCAGCGAGGGGCTATCGGGCACAGATACGCAGTATTTT. Translation gives CASSEGLSGTDTQYF.

This clone was recorded once. The chain recombines TRBV11-2 with TRBJ1-6; no clear D gene. V was clipped by 4 bases and J by 2 bases, with 9 bases between them. Germline CDR1 and CDR2: SGHAT and FQNNGV. The CDR3 length is 15 residues. Here the CDR3 reads CASSSTKTYNSPLHF. DNA of the CDR3: TGTGCCAGCAGCTCCACCAAGACCTATAATTCACCCCTCCACTTT.